What follows are 32 T cell receptor beta chains derived from one specimen sequenced in a study of cytomegalovirus exposure and HLA in healthy donors. Here immunoSEQ multiplex PCR was the method, and the copy in TCRdb shows in-frame clones only, minus some. Counted here are about 200,000 clones, around 86% occurring once; the ten biggest clones make up roughly 2%. Sequenced: PBMCs. The receptor source for this set is a woman under 30 in good health and CMV-seropositive.

This sequence joins TRBV6-5 and TRBJ2-3; D possibly corresponds to TRBD2 (6 bases). Germline V gene data show CDR1 as MNHEY and CDR2 as SVGAGI. CDR3 length: 15 residues. Trimming took off 1 base at V and 3 bases at J, with 11 bases between the two ends. CDR3 sequence (DNA): TGTGCCAGCAGTTACTTTCGGGGGAGGACAGATACGCAGTATTTT. Its protein product is CASSYFRGRTDTQYF.

The rearrangement links TRBV27 to TRBJ1-1; D perhaps matches TRBD1 (5 bases). Trimming stripped 0 bases from V and 2 bases from J, with 10 bases between. CDR3 length: 15 amino acids. Germline V lookup: CDR1 MNHEY, CDR2 SMNVEV (reference sequence). The CDR3: CASSLSRTPNTEAFF. In DNA, the CDR3 is TGTGCCAGCAGTTTATCCCGGACACCTAACACTGAAGCTTTCTTT.

The chain uses TRBV30 and TRBJ1-1; a possible D gene is TRBD1 (6 bases). Per the germline V gene, CDR1 is GTSNPN and CDR2 is SVGIG (reference sequence). The V gene lost 0 bases and the J gene lost 4 bases, with 15 bases spanning the gap. This CDR3 has 15 residues. The CDR3 DNA follows: TGTGCCTGGAGTGTTCGGGACACGGGGCGCACTGAAGCTTTCTTT. Its translation is CAWSVRDTGRTEAFF.

The CDR3 DNA is TGTGCCAGTAGTATAGGGGGACAGGGGGTATTGGGGGCCAACGTCCTGACTTTC. This encodes CASSIGGQGVLGANVLTF. The rearrangement uses TRBV19 and TRBJ2-6; 11 bases are a match to TRBD1. Germline assignment: CDR1 LNHDA and CDR2 SQIVND (reference sequence). This CDR3 has 18 amino acids. The ends lost 1 base at V and 4 bases at J; junction bases unmatched: 6.

Of note for this clone: Other DNA sequences of this sample code for an identical CDR3. V gene TRBV27 combines with J gene TRBJ2-2; the D is unclear. CDR3 size: 14 residues. Per germline, CDR1 MNHEY and CDR2 SMNVEV (reference sequence). V lost 6 bases, J lost 1 base, and 9 bases lay in between. For the CDR3, the DNA is TGTGCCAGCAGCCAGAGGCTGAACACCGGGGAGCTGTTTTTT. Translated, it gives CASSQRLNTGELFF.

This clone was seen once. The chain employs TRBV29-1 and TRBJ2-3, with TRBD1 matching 8 bases. The CDR3 is 14 residues long. The junction had 6 bases not matched to a gene; V was cut back by 5 bases and J by 2 bases. Germline CDR1 and CDR2: SQVTM and ANQGSEA. The CDR3 is CSVQGTGLTDTQYF. CDR3 bases: TGCAGCGTTCAAGGGACAGGCCTCACAGATACGCAGTATTTT.

The chain couples TRBV9 to TRBJ1-1; D is possibly TRBD1 (6 bases). Trimming pared 4 bases from V and 3 bases from J, leaving 13 bases between. The CDR3 has 14 amino acids. Germline V gene lookup returns CDR1 SGDLS and CDR2 YYNGEE. CDR3 residues: CASSPARGHTEAFF. CDR3 coding DNA: TGTGCCAGCAGCCCCGCCAGGGGTCACACTGAAGCTTTCTTT.

The chain carries TRBV7-6 and TRBJ1-3; TRBD1 is a possible D gene (5 bases). Trimming stripped 4 bases from V and 3 bases from J, with 13 bases between. The CDR3 has 15 residues. Germline values: CDR1 SGHVS, CDR2 FNYEAQ. CDR3 sequence reads: CASSSGLMIGNTIYF. CDR3 DNA sequence: TGTGCCAGCAGCTCGGGACTAATGATTGGAAACACCATATATTTT.

This clone was found a few times. The gene calls are TRBV2 and TRBJ1-1; possibly TRBD1 for D (6 bases). The V end lost 4 bases, the J end lost 1 base, and 10 bases lay between the germline ends. The CDR3 sequence is 14 residues long. Looked up from germline, CDR1 is SNHLY and CDR2 is FYNNEI. CDR3 sequence (DNA): TGTGCCAGCAGTGTTCAGGGGCCGAACACTGAAGCTTTCTTT. As protein: CASSVQGPNTEAFF.

The chain joins TRBV30 to TRBJ1-1, with D unclear. CDR3 length: 13 amino acids. Per the germline V gene, CDR1 is GTSNPN and CDR2 is SVGIG (reference sequence). V lost 3 bases and J lost 4, with 12 bases in between. In nucleotides, the CDR3 is TGTGCCTGGAGCCCCGACGGGGTCACTGAAGCTTTCTTT. It translates to CAWSPDGVTEAFF.

This sequence joins TRBV5-6 and TRBJ2-5, with TRBD2 as a possible D gene (6 bases). This CDR3 has 12 residues. The V gene's germline CDR1 is SGHDT and CDR2 YYEEEE. V was cut by 3 bases and J by 5 bases, with 8 bases left in between. CDR3: CASSSGGETQYF. The CDR3 DNA reads as TGTGCCAGCAGCTCTGGGGGGGAGACCCAGTACTTC.

The chain links TRBV7-9 to TRBJ2-7; TRBD1 might be the D (5 bases). The V gene's germline CDR1 is SEHNR and CDR2 FQNEAQ (reference sequence). V lost 5 bases and J 2 bases, leaving 13 bases between the germline ends. The CDR3 sequence is 14 residues long. CDR3 nucleotide sequence: TGTGCCAGCAGCCTAGAGACAGTAGCCTACGAGCAGTACTTC. Protein product: CASSLETVAYEQYF.

The chain employs TRBV7-3 and TRBJ2-5; weak D call: TRBD2 (6 bases). V lost 1 base and J 5 bases, leaving 11 bases between the germline ends. Germline loops: CDR1 SGHTA, CDR2 FQGTGA. This CDR3 region has 14 residues. The CDR3 DNA follows: TGTGCCAGCAGCTTAATTGGGGGGTGGGAGACCCAGTACTTC. Amino acids: CASSLIGGWETQYF.

This rearrangement joins TRBV7-3 to TRBJ1-2, with TRBD1 identical over 8 bases. Unmatched junction bases numbered 6, after V lost 5 bases and J lost 4 bases. There are 14 residues in the CDR3. Germline V lookup: CDR1 SGHTA, CDR2 FQGTGA. CDR3 protein: CASSPTGEGYGYTF. Here the CDR3 DNA reads TGTGCCAGCAGCCCGACAGGGGAAGGCTATGGCTACACCTTC.

CDR3 amino acids: CASSRLESDTQYF. DNA of the CDR3: TGCGCCAGCAGCCGACTAGAATCAGATACGCAGTATTTT. J is TRBJ2-3 and V is TRBV5-1; D might be TRBD2 (6 bases). The CDR3 spans 13 residues. Germline-derived CDR1 and CDR2 are SGHRS and YFSETQ. Trimming cost V 4 bases and J 4 bases, with 10 bases left between them.

Of note for this clone: Mismatch with germline at one junction end may stem from a read error. The chain links TRBV7-3 to TRBJ2-3; 12 bases are a match to TRBD2. This CDR3 has 16 amino acids. Germline CDR1 and CDR2: SGHTA and FQGTGA. The CDR3, as DNA: TGTGCCAGCAGCCAATTGGGACTAGCGGGTGCAGATGCGCAGTATTTT. Translated, it gives CASSQLGLAGADAQYF.

The V call is TRBV28, the J call TRBJ1-2; D uncertain. This CDR3 region has 15 residues. Germline CDR1 reads MDHEN; CDR2 reads SYDVKM. Trimming left V 6 bases short and J 0 bases short, with 14 bases between. CDR3 sequence: CASRPSLAANYGYTF. DNA of the CDR3: TGTGCCAGCAGGCCCTCGCTGGCAGCTAACTATGGCTACACCTTC.

This chain joins TRBV10-1 and TRBJ2-2; D gene unclear. Germline CDR1 reads WNHNN; CDR2 reads SYGVQD (reference sequence). V shed 1 base and J shed 6 bases, with 6 bases lying between them. The CDR3 sequence is 13 residues long. Here the CDR3 reads CASSEFRSGELFF. The CDR3 nucleotides read TGCGCCAGCAGTGAGTTCAGGTCCGGGGAGCTGTTTTTT.

V gene TRBV13 combines with J gene TRBJ1-2, with D perhaps TRBD1 (5 bases). V dropped 5 bases and J dropped 4 bases, with 14 bases sitting between them. CDR3 length: 14 amino acids. Germline assignment: CDR1 PRHDT and CDR2 FYEKMQ (reference sequence). The CDR3 DNA reads TGTGCCAGCAGCCCCGGGGGAAGGGCCTATGGCTACACCTTC. Its translation: CASSPGGRAYGYTF.

This chain connects TRBV28 to TRBJ1-1; 7 positions agree with TRBD1. The junction had 11 bases not matched to a gene; V was cut back by 2 bases and J by 14 bases. CDR3 length: 13 residues. CDR1 is MDHEN, CDR2 SYDVKM, per germline. CDR3 coding DNA: TGTGCCAGCAGTTTACCCCAACAGGGGCCAGAGTTCTTT. Amino acid sequence: CASSLPQQGPEFF. The entire variable domain, with the rest obtained from reference TRBV28 and TRBJ1-1, is as follows: DVKVTQSSRYLVKRTGEKVFLECVQDMDHENMFWYRQDPGLGLRLIYFSYDVKMKEKGDIPEGYSVSREKKERFSLILESASTNQTSMYLCASSLPQQGPEFFGQGTRLTVV.

The chain combines TRBV30 with TRBJ2-7; 11 bases line up with TRBD2. This CDR3 spans 14 amino acids. The junction had 2 bases not matched to a gene; V was cut back by 1 base and J by 3 bases. Germline CDR1 reads GTSNPN; CDR2 reads SVGIG (reference sequence). In DNA, the CDR3 is TGTGCCTGGAGTGGCGGACTAGCGGGCTACGAGCAGTACTTC. It translates to CAWSGGLAGYEQYF. Full variable domain (remainder filled in from reference TRBV30 and TRBJ2-7): SQTIHQWPATLVQPVGSPLSLECTVEGTSNPNLYWYRQAAGRGLQLLFYSVGIGQISSEVPQNLSASRPQDRQFILSSKKLLLSDSGFYLCAWSGGLAGYEQYFGPGTRLTVT.

CDR3 bases: TGTGCCAGCAGCCCCTCAGGGGTGTCGGATCAGCCCCAGCATTTT. Its translation: CASSPSGVSDQPQHF. The chain has TRBV21-1 and TRBJ1-5; the listed D gene, TRBD1, was not tested against the DNA. TRBV21-1 is shown as a pseudogene. The length of the CDR3 is 15 residues.

The V call is TRBV5-1, the J call TRBJ2-5, with 9 bases aligning to TRBD2. V was clipped by 4 bases and J by 5 bases; unmatched bases: 21. The CDR3 is 19 residues long. CDR1 and CDR2 (germline): SGHRS, YFSETQ. CDR3: CASSPPVEREALHSETQYF. The CDR3 bases are TGCGCCAGCAGCCCGCCGGTGGAGCGGGAGGCGCTCCATTCCGAGACCCAGTACTTC. Combining the CDR3 with reference TRBV5-1 and TRBJ2-5 gives the whole variable domain KAGVTQTPRYLIKTRGQQVTLSCSPISGHRSVSWYQQTPGQGLQFLFEYFSETQRNKGNFPGRFSGRQFSNSRSEMNVSTLELGDSALYLCASSPPVEREALHSETQYFGPGTRLLVL.

Only one count was recorded for this clone. This chain uses TRBV27 with TRBJ2-7; 15 bases fit TRBD2. CDR3 length: 15 residues. V shed 4 bases, J shed 5 bases, and the junction held 3 bases outside the gene matches. Per germline, CDR1 MNHEY and CDR2 SMNVEV (reference sequence). The CDR3 region has the DNA TGTGCCAGCAGTTCCGGGACTAGCGGGAGGAACGAGCAGTACTTC. This gives the protein CASSSGTSGRNEQYF.

This sequence joins TRBV28 and TRBJ1-1; 11 bases fit TRBD1. In germline, CDR1 is MDHEN, CDR2 SYDVKM. The CDR3 length is 14 residues. With 5 bases clipped from V and 8 bases from J, the junction kept 7 bases outside the gene matches. The CDR3: CASSLGQGGGEAFF. DNA of the CDR3: TGTGCCAGCAGTCTGGGACAGGGGGGAGGAGAAGCTTTCTTT. Filled out from reference TRBV28 and TRBJ1-1, the complete variable domain reads DVKVTQSSRYLVKRTGEKVFLECVQDMDHENMFWYRQDPGLGLRLIYFSYDVKMKEKGDIPEGYSVSREKKERFSLILESASTNQTSMYLCASSLGQGGGEAFFGQGTRLTVV.

The chain joins TRBV6-1 to TRBJ2-4; 7 positions match TRBD1. The CDR3 length is 15 residues. After removal of 6 bases from V and 6 bases from J, the junction contained 11 bases not matched to a gene. Germline CDR1 reads MNHNS; CDR2 reads SASEGT. CDR3 in DNA: TGTGCCAGCAGGGGGACAGTCTTATGGGGAAACATTCAGTACTTC. It is translated as CASRGTVLWGNIQYF.

The V gene is TRBV28, the J gene TRBJ2-1; no firm D call. Trimming cost V 5 bases and J 4 bases, with 9 bases left between them. The CDR3 is 13 amino acids. CDR1 and CDR2 (germline): MDHEN, SYDVKM. The CDR3 spells CASSLTVYNEQFF. CDR3 nucleotides: TGTGCCAGCAGTCTAACAGTGTACAATGAGCAGTTCTTC.

The chain couples TRBV4-1 to TRBJ1-3, with a possible D match to TRBD1 (5 bases). Germline-derived CDR1 and CDR2 are MGHRA and YSYEKL. Trimming removed 6 bases at V and 0 bases at J, with 18 bases between. The CDR3 length is 17 residues. In nucleotides, the CDR3 is TGCGCCAGCAGGGATGGATGGGGCGGAACCTCTGGAAACACCATATATTTT. As protein: CASRDGWGGTSGNTIYF.

The V call is TRBV11-2, the J call TRBJ1-4, with 7 nucleotides matching TRBD1. The CDR3 has 16 amino acids. Losses at the gene ends were 5 bases for V and 0 bases for J; bases not matched to a gene: 6. The germline gives CDR1 SGHAT, CDR2 FQNNGV. The chain's CDR3 is CASSVTGAATNEKLFF. DNA for the CDR3: TGTGCCAGCAGCGTTACAGGGGCGGCAACTAATGAAAAACTGTTTTTT.

The gene calls are TRBV6-5 and TRBJ2-7; TRBD1 matches at 8 bases. Germline V gives CDR1 MNHEY, CDR2 SVGAGI. J lost 3 bases, V lost 7 bases, and 5 bases had no gene match. There are 13 residues in the CDR3. The CDR3 sequence: CASTDRGIYEQYF. CDR3 nucleotide sequence: TGTGCCAGCACCGACAGGGGAATCTACGAGCAGTACTTC.

The chain joins TRBV4-1 to TRBJ1-2, with D perhaps TRBD1 (5 bases). CDR1 is MGHRA and CDR2 is YSYEKL in the germline V gene. The V gene lost 1 base and the J gene lost 2 bases, with 14 bases spanning the gap. This CDR3 has 16 amino acids. CDR3 sequence: CASSQGGGRLNYGYTF. In nucleotides, the CDR3 is TGCGCCAGCAGCCAAGGGGGCGGCAGGTTAAACTATGGCTACACCTTC.

The chain couples TRBV28 to TRBJ1-1; D might be TRBD1 (6 bases). Germline loops: CDR1 MDHEN, CDR2 SYDVKM. CDR3 length: 15 amino acids. V lost 4 bases and J 3 bases, leaving 15 bases between the germline ends. As DNA, the CDR3 is TGTGCCAGCAGTTCAACAGGGAAGAGGGACACTGAAGCTTTCTTT. Its translation: CASSSTGKRDTEAFF.